This entry is about one T cell receptor (beta chain). The table lists this clone with a few counts. The clone's antigen remains unknown. Per-nucleotide qualities are absent, and no much larger clonotype sits a single base away. The entry originates in a study of cytomegalovirus exposure and HLA in healthy donors (dated 2017 in TCRdb). For context, the study as a whole: An earlier analysis of more than 550 of the donors reported 250 to 300 Gb of sequence data and 117 million unique TCR beta sequences obtained from approximately 180 million T cells. About 300 gigabases of sequencing data and 70 million to 85 million unique TCR sequences were included in an early release covering about 700 HLA-typed donors. The genetic ancestry cluster associated with self-reported Caucasian donors included about 81% of the roughly 400 genotyped donors. The study aimed to test whether cataloging public T cell receptors could reveal signatures of past pathogen exposure. The T cell repertoires of 700 or so subjects were profiled by immunosequencing and related to cytomegalovirus serostatus. In addition to the first cohort of 500 to 850 subjects, a separate validation cohort of 120 different subjects was used. To predict cytomegalovirus infection status, the study brought together high-throughput TCR immunosequencing, statistical association of individual TCRs with disease status, and machine learning. A later analysis re-examined previously published TCR beta repertoires from about 670 donors and added high-resolution HLA genotyping to investigate patterns of TCR occurrence. Rather than using new phenotypic data, the later analysis identified candidate immune exposures from TCR beta sequences and from how often those sequences occurred across donors. In an earlier analysis of around 540 of the donors, high-throughput TCR beta sequencing was used to judge whether each TCR beta V gene segment behaved as functional or pseudogenic. Donor age, sex, ethnicity and CMV serostatus were collected together with the repertoire data. In a later genetic analysis, genome-wide SNP genotypes for 398 of the 666 donors were used, and that subset was treated as a discovery cohort. Every repertoire in the discovery cohort had been generated on one and the same sequencing platform. HLA typing covered class I and class II loci at four-digit resolution. The number of typed donors differed by locus: about 620-640 for A, B, C, DRB1 and DQB1; 500 to 550 for DQA1; some 590 for DPA1; and around 490 for DPB1. Four or five DR-DQ haplotypes were handled as single units for association and clustering, since linkage in the cohort was strong. Among some 400 genotyped donors of the cohort, an average of approximately 240,000 unique TCR beta nucleotide sequences was sequenced per donor, of which about 19% were non-productive.

Results and caveats for the whole study, not just this receptor: The presence/absence analyses assumed that sequencing depth was roughly uniform across donors, and that assumption may not be true. In a later analysis, HLA-associated TCR beta chains showed more clonal expansion and lower generation probabilities than non-associated chains that were equally common. In vitro tests confirmed that a few of the cytomegalovirus-associated TCR beta chains recognize cytomegalovirus antigens. The study listed 150 to 200 TCR beta chains as associated with cytomegalovirus. Most TCR sequences were seen in very few donors, while some public TCRs were found in many individuals. The earlier analysis of 587 of the donors excluded some 16 rarely observed V segments, including chromosome 9 orphons, because counts were too low. A later genetic analysis reported fewer N-insertions in productive TCRs among donors in an Asian-associated ancestry cluster than the 666-donor mean. According to a later analysis, TCR association rates differed among HLA loci, with DRB1 alleles showing the most associated TCRs and HLA-C alleles showing the fewest. An association between a missense DCLRE1C variant and V-gene and J-gene trimming of TCR beta chains was found in a later genetic analysis and replicated in an independent cohort. The sequencing pipeline was judged likely to have produced a cluster of highly shared sequence variants as a technical artifact. Correlated functional status among segregating V segments might reflect linkage disequilibrium, but an unknown experimental factor could not be ruled out. Most CMV-associated TCR beta chains appeared to be HLA-restricted in a later analysis, and the HLA associations seemed to be driven largely by CMV exposure. CMV serostatus was the only immune exposure information available for the cohort. Strong co-occurrence of HLA alleles, especially DR and DQ, made assigning TCR associations to individual alleles difficult. Specific HLA alleles were associated with 15,000 to 20,000 TCR beta sequences at a false discovery rate of 0.05 in a later analysis. In this cohort, only TCR beta chains were sequenced, and detectable features were limited by the absence of alpha or paired-chain data. Some IMGT-functional V segments, including TRBV6-2 and TRBV6-3, could not be told apart with the 87-base-pair reads, so those segments were excluded. A later analysis reported that several top co-occurrence clusters appeared linked to parvovirus B19, influenza, CMV and Epstein-Barr virus. Because HLA typing was unavailable for some donors at each locus, only the typed subset was used in association tests. A further reported finding was that TCR beta sequences accurately predicted the HLA-A and HLA-B alleles for most subjects in the first cohort. Cytomegalovirus status was reported to be diagnosed by the classifier with high specificity and sensitivity in both the original and validation cohorts. An earlier analysis of 587 of the donors showed that most TCR beta V segments appeared in productive rearrangements either about 90% or about 30% of the time, which broadly matched IMGT annotations. It was suggested by the authors that the approach could potentially be generalized to other disease states and immunological phenotypes.

The cohort was made up of approximately 700 healthy bone marrow donors. Cohort members were all nominally healthy when sampled, although unrecorded immune exposures were likely present. The donor tested CMV seropositive, placing the donor among the approximately 290 seropositive members of the cohort. A peripheral blood sample was collected from each donor, and TCR beta sequencing was performed on peripheral blood mononuclear cells. The Qiagen DNeasy Blood Extraction Kit was used to extract genomic DNA from the blood cell samples. Cut back by 7 bases and 1 base, the V and J ends lie 9 bases apart. The CDR3 covers 13 residues, taking in both the cysteine and the phenylalanine. CDR3 DNA is the only sequence kept; it has 39 bases, read in frame from the first base. The germline V gene supplies CDR1 MNHNS and CDR2 SASEGT. Receptor libraries were prepared by the immunoSEQ multiplex PCR assay. For the multiplex PCR, a mixture combining 60 forward primers for TCR Vbeta segments and 13 reverse primers for TCR Jbeta segments was used. Amplification of the CDR3 region of rearranged TCR beta genes was performed with a multiplex PCR assay on genomic DNA. On the Illumina HiSeq System, the amplified TCR beta libraries were sequenced as 87-base-pair reads. On the study's bioinformatics: In a later analysis, roughly 80 million unique TCR beta chains were counted across the approximately 640 repertoires, and around 10 million of these chains were shared by at least two donors. A nearest-neighbor algorithm error-corrected the raw reads and collapsed the reads into unique sequences, merging closely related sequences to remove PCR and sequencing errors. CDR3 sequences were aligned to IMGT reference sequences to assign V, D and J gene segments. For a sequence to be retained, at least a six-nucleotide match to both a V gene segment and a J gene segment was required. A rearrangement counted as productive if the CDR3 had no stop codons and remained in frame with V and J, and every other rearrangement counted as non-productive. Following IMGT convention, CDR3 was defined as the stretch from the second conserved V-encoded cysteine to the conserved J-encoded phenylalanine. The earlier analysis of more than 450 of the donors excluded sequences that lacked an unambiguous match to a single V gene segment. In an earlier analysis of some 590 of the donors, a V segment was called functional when productive rearrangements were above 56.7%, and segregating when the standard deviation between donors exceeded 5%. A statistical classification framework was built to diagnose cytomegalovirus status from the catalog of TCR beta chain sequences. A later analysis assigned V and J genes by comparing TCR nucleotide sequences with IMGT/GENE-DB human TR gene sequences. The TCRdist pipeline was used in a later analysis to assign CDR3 sequences and most-parsimonious VDJ recombination scenarios. In a later analysis, every TCR beta chain was defined by the combination of its CDR3 amino acid sequence and its V-gene family, and reads without a unique V-gene family were dropped. In a later analysis, a few hundred highly shared, low-generation-probability nucleotide sequences were removed to address suspected cross-contamination and a sequencing artifact. For each public chain, a later analysis derived a clonal expansion index from normalized ranks of inferred template counts within each repertoire. In a later analysis, generation probabilities were computed with a VDJ recombination model fitted to out-of-frame rearrangements, and the resulting probabilities were checked against IGoR. A later analysis scored TCR-TCR, TCR-HLA and TCR-CMV co-occurrence with hypergeometric tests, applying a repertoire-size bias correction to TCR pairs. A later analysis estimated false discovery rates by permuting HLA or CMV assignments 20 times. In a later analysis, co-occurring TCRs were grouped using DBSCAN, and TCRdist sequence similarity was added for clustering within HLA-allele-positive subsets. Repertoires with fewer than 30,000 or more than 120,000 public chains were left out of co-occurrence clustering, as were about five repertoires with anomalous nucleotide sharing. This immuneACCESS table, as held by TCRdb, lists in-frame sequences with V and J called but not all clones. Of the missing ones, under half trace to an unresolved V gene in checked studies; the others have no known cause. V and J calls and clone size come straight from that table; D and trimming were deduced from the DNA. The sample records nearly 110,000 clones, over 80% of which are singletons. The ten largest clones take up roughly 3% of the sample.

The chain is made from TRBV6-1 and TRBJ2-3; TRBD1 is a possible D gene, resting on 6 matching bases. The source of this sequence is a man aged 25 to 40 in good health and CMV-seropositive. The sequenced sample consisted of PBMCs. The CDR3 protein is CASIRTGTDTQYF. The nucleotide sequence reads as follows: TGTGCCAGCATTAGGACAGGCACAGATACGCAGTATTTT.